The 20 T cell receptor beta chains presented below share a single source sample, sequenced in a study of T cell changes during pregnancy in multiple sclerosis. Sequenced by immunoSEQ multiplex PCR; TCRdb stores in-frame clones only, minus some. The repertoire holds approximately 90,000 clones, with about nine tenths as singletons. This material consisted of peripheral blood, taken after pregnancy. Receptors originate from a female donor in good health, enrolled as a control in a pregnancy study.

This sequence joins TRBV4-3 and TRBJ1-1; D call uncertain. V was clipped by 0 bases and J by 3 bases, with 5 bases between them. The CDR3 has 13 amino acids. CDR1 and CDR2 (germline): LGHNA, YSLEER. CDR3 coding DNA: TGCGCCAGCAGCCAAGAGAGATACACTGAAGCTTTCTTT. Amino acids: CASSQERYTEAFF.

The gene calls are TRBV5-1 and TRBJ2-4, with 9 bases matching TRBD1. Trimming at V came to 1 base and at J to 4 bases, leaving 9 bases not matched to a gene. The CDR3 has 17 residues. Germline V CDR1 and CDR2: SGHRS, YFSETQ. Here the CDR3 DNA reads TGCGCCAGCAGCTTGCCCCCTGGACAGGGGATGAAAAACATTCAGTACTTC. This codes for CASSLPPGQGMKNIQYF.

This chain joins TRBV9 and TRBJ1-2; 9 nucleotides agree with TRBD1. The CDR3 totals 16 residues. Germline V gene sequence: CDR1 SGDLS, CDR2 YYNGEE. Losses at the gene ends were 4 bases for V and 4 bases for J; bases not matched to a gene: 11. CDR3 DNA: TGTGCCAGCAGCCATATGCTACAGGGGGCCACCTATGGCTACACCTTC. This encodes CASSHMLQGATYGYTF.

The chain joins TRBV4-3 to TRBJ2-1; TRBD2 matches at 8 bases. Losses at the gene ends were 0 bases for V and 5 bases for J; bases not matched to a gene: 6. This CDR3 spans 16 amino acids. Germline V gives CDR1 LGHNA, CDR2 YSLEER. The CDR3: CASSQDAAGGHNEQFF. In DNA form, the CDR3 reads TGCGCCAGCAGCCAAGATGCGGCGGGGGGCCACAATGAGCAGTTCTTC.

The chain joins TRBV27 to TRBJ1-1; 7 bases line up with TRBD1. The CDR3 runs to 16 residues. The V gene's germline CDR1 is MNHEY and CDR2 SMNVEV (reference sequence). V shed 0 bases, J shed 6 bases, and the junction held 10 bases outside the gene matches. CDR3 DNA sequence: TGTGCCAGCAGTTTATCACAGGGGCCGGCCGGCTCTGAAGCTTTCTTT. This codes for CASSLSQGPAGSEAFF.

This chain links TRBV5-4 with TRBJ2-5; possible D gene TRBD2, 5 bases. Trimming took off 2 bases at V and 5 bases at J, with 7 bases between the two ends. CDR1 and CDR2 from the germline V gene are SGHNT and YYREEE (reference sequence). This CDR3 contains 12 residues. The CDR3 DNA reads as TGTGCCAGCAGCTTATCGGGGGAGACCCAGTACTTC. It encodes CASSLSGETQYF.

This chain joins TRBV6-1 and TRBJ2-2; D perhaps matches TRBD1 (6 bases). The germline V gene has CDR1 MNHNS and CDR2 SASEGT. The CDR3 has 15 amino acids. Trimming took 6 bases from V and 3 from J, leaving 14 bases between them. CDR3 region: CASRDNHRDTGELFF. CDR3 nucleotide sequence: TGTGCCAGCAGGGATAACCACAGGGACACCGGGGAGCTGTTTTTT.

The chain is built from TRBV5-1 and TRBJ2-7; TRBD1 matches 10 bases. The CDR3 runs to 13 residues. From germline, CDR1 is SGHRS and CDR2 YFSETQ. V lost 4 bases, J lost 5 bases, and 3 bases stayed unmatched. The chain's CDR3 is CASSRDRGDEQYF. CDR3 coding DNA: TGCGCCAGCAGCCGGGACAGGGGAGACGAGCAGTACTTC.

This sequence joins TRBV28 and TRBJ1-6; D may be TRBD1 (5 bases). Trimming left V 4 bases short and J 1 base short, with 11 bases between. Germline-derived CDR1 and CDR2 are MDHEN and SYDVKM. The CDR3 spans 16 residues. The CDR3 nucleotides read TGTGCCAGCAGTTATTTCGGACAATCCTATAATTCACCCCTCCACTTT. Translating it yields CASSYFGQSYNSPLHF.

The V call is TRBV11-2, the J call TRBJ1-2; a possible D gene is TRBD1 (5 bases). The V and J ends lost 4 bases and 3 bases respectively, with 9 bases between them. The length of the CDR3 is 13 residues. Germline V CDR1 and CDR2: SGHAT, FQNNGV. The CDR3 DNA is TGTGCCAGCAGCTACGGGGGATACTATGGCTACACCTTC. This gives the protein CASSYGGYYGYTF. Full variable domain (rest looked up from reference TRBV11-2 and TRBJ1-2): EAGVAQSPRYKIIEKRQSVAFWCNPISGHATLYWYQQILGQGPKLLIQFQNNGVVDDSQLPKDRFSAERLKGVDSTLKIQPAKLEDSAVYLCASSYGGYYGYTFGSGTRLTVV.

The V and J genes are TRBV4-3 and TRBJ2-7; 7 bases are shared with TRBD1. Germline V gives CDR1 LGHNA, CDR2 YSLEER. The CDR3 covers 16 residues. Unmatched junction bases numbered 7, after V lost 1 base and J lost 1 base. The CDR3 DNA reads as TGCGCCAGCAGCCAAGGCCACAGGGGCTTATCCTACGAGCAGTACTTC. It yields the protein CASSQGHRGLSYEQYF.

The genes are TRBV5-1 and TRBJ2-3; weak D call: TRBD2 (6 bases). V lost 0 bases and J lost 0, with 14 bases in between. The germline V gene has CDR1 SGHRS and CDR2 YFSETQ. The CDR3 length is 17 residues. CDR3 in DNA: TGCGCCAGCAGCTTGGTCTCGATCGCGGGGAGCACAGATACGCAGTATTTT. It yields the protein CASSLVSIAGSTDTQYF.

CDR3 in DNA: TGCGCCAGCAGCCAAGAGAATGCCGGGGGGGGAGAGACCCAGTACTTC. Protein sequence: CASSQENAGGGETQYF. This sequence joins TRBV4-1 and TRBJ2-5, with TRBD2 identical over 8 bases. In germline, CDR1 is MGHRA, CDR2 YSYEKL. The length of the CDR3 is 16 residues. The junction had 7 bases not matched to a gene; V was cut back by 0 bases and J by 4 bases.

The chain employs TRBV28 and TRBJ1-1; 9 bases agree with TRBD1. Germline-derived CDR1 and CDR2 are MDHEN and SYDVKM. V lost 7 bases and J lost 4; bases outside the gene matches: 7. The CDR3 spans 14 residues. The DNA for the CDR3 is TGTGCCAGCAACGAGAGGACAGGGGTCACTGAAGCTTTCTTT. This encodes CASNERTGVTEAFF.

This clone was counted a few times. The chain joins TRBV5-4 to TRBJ2-7; D is possibly TRBD1 (5 bases). Trimming stripped 0 bases from V and 4 bases from J, with 11 bases between. This CDR3 has 14 residues. Germline CDR1 reads SGHNT; CDR2 reads YYREEE (reference sequence). Written as DNA, the CDR3 is TGTGCCAGCAGCTTGGGCAGGGCAGGATACGAGCAGTACTTC. Its translation: CASSLGRAGYEQYF.

The chain recombines TRBV10-3 with TRBJ1-1, with a weak D call TRBD1 (5 bases). Germline V CDR1 and CDR2: ENHRY, SYGVKD. Trimming pared 2 bases from V and 4 bases from J, leaving 11 bases between. This CDR3 region has 14 residues. Here the CDR3 reads CAISEDPGGTEAFF. In nucleotides, the CDR3 is TGTGCCATCAGTGAGGATCCGGGGGGCACTGAAGCTTTCTTT.

This chain joins TRBV27 and TRBJ2-2; TRBD1 agrees at 11 bases. The CDR3 loop spans 17 amino acids. Germline CDR1 and CDR2: MNHEY and SMNVEV (reference sequence). Germline trimming cut 4 bases from V and 6 bases from J; bases unmatched to any gene: 10. This CDR3 reads CASSSKRTGGGAGELFF. The CDR3 nucleotides are TGTGCCAGCAGTTCTAAACGGACAGGGGGCGGCGCCGGGGAGCTGTTTTTT.

The chain joins TRBV4-3 to TRBJ2-3, with D perhaps matching TRBD1 (5 bases). Germline V CDR1 and CDR2: LGHNA, YSLEER. V lost 3 bases to trimming and J lost 5 bases, with 9 bases between them. CDR3 length: 13 residues. The CDR3 spells CASSHRQLDTQYF. Here the CDR3 DNA reads TGCGCCAGCAGCCACCGACAGTTAGATACGCAGTATTTT.

DNA of the CDR3: TGTGCCAGCAAGGCGGATCCAGGGGGGACTGAAGCTTTCTTT. Residues: CASKADPGGTEAFF. The chain is built from TRBV6-5 and TRBJ1-1, with 7 bases fitting TRBD1. Germline lookup yields CDR1 MNHEY and CDR2 SVGAGI. V lost 7 bases and J lost 5; bases outside the gene matches: 10. The CDR3 extends over 14 amino acids.

The CDR3 nucleotides read TGTGCCAGCAGCGCGGGAGGGGAAGCTTTCTTT. This translates into CASSAGGEAFF. The chain uses TRBV9 and TRBJ1-1; no firm D call. Germline V CDR1 and CDR2: SGDLS, YYNGEE. Trimming left V 3 bases short and J 8 bases short, with 8 bases between. The CDR3 is 11 amino acids. The full variable domain, its missing parts supplied by reference TRBV9 and TRBJ1-1, is DSGVTQTPKHLITATGQRVTLRCSPRSGDLSVYWYQQSLDQGLQFLIQYYNGEERAKGNILERFSAQQFPDLHSELNLSSLELGDSALYFCASSAGGEAFFGQGTRLTVV.